Sequencing of this T cell receptor beta chain was carried out in a study of cytomegalovirus exposure and HLA in healthy donors. Broader study findings: Rates of TCR association differed by HLA locus in a later analysis, with DRB1 highest and HLA-C lowest. It was likely that a cluster of highly shared sequence variants was a sequencing artifact.

Germline assignment: CDR1 SGHTA and CDR2 FQGNSA. The CDR3 covers 13 residues. V dropped 3 bases and J dropped 5 bases, with 10 bases sitting between them. Turning to this clone: The target antigen is unknown.

The primer mix had 60 Vbeta and 13 Jbeta primers. Sequenced by immunoSEQ multiplex PCR; TCRdb stores in-frame clones only, minus some. The sample contains roughly 150,000 clones, 66% of which appear only once. The gene calls are TRBV7-2 and TRBJ2-5, with D unresolved. What was sequenced was PBMCs. The clonotype comes from a human donor in good health. CDR3 nucleotide sequence: TGTGCCAGCAGCTTGGGTTACGGGGAGACCCAGTACTTC. It translates to CASSLGYGETQYF.